This section outlines one TCR beta chain sequence together with its context. The target of this receptor is not known. No much larger clonotype is one base removed from it; base qualities were not supplied. Library prep was done by the immunoSEQ multiplex PCR assay. For the multiplex PCR, a mixture combining 60 forward primers for TCR Vbeta segments and 13 reverse primers for TCR Jbeta segments was used. Amplification of the CDR3 region of rearranged TCR beta genes was performed with a multiplex PCR assay on genomic DNA. The Illumina HiSeq System was used to sequence the amplified TCR beta libraries as 87-base-pair reads. Concerning the study's data processing: In a later analysis, some 80 million unique TCR beta chains were counted across the 690 or so repertoires, and approximately 9.9 million of these chains were shared by at least two donors. Raw reads were error-corrected and collapsed into unique sequences with a nearest-neighbor algorithm that merged closely related sequences to remove PCR and sequencing errors. V, D and J gene segments were assigned by aligning CDR3 sequences to IMGT reference sequences. For a sequence to be retained, a match of at least six nucleotides to both a V gene segment and a J gene segment was required. Rearrangements were classified as productive when the CDR3 lacked stop codons and remained in frame with V and J, and all other rearrangements were classified as non-productive. CDR3 was defined by IMGT convention, running from the second conserved V-encoded cysteine to the conserved J-encoded phenylalanine. In an earlier analysis of 587 of the donors, sequences lacking an unambiguous match to a single V gene segment were excluded. In an earlier analysis of 450 to 700 of the donors, V segments were called functional above 56.7% productive rearrangements and were called segregating when the between-donor standard deviation exceeded 5%. A statistical classification framework was developed to diagnose cytomegalovirus status using the catalog of TCR beta chain sequences. In a later analysis, V and J genes were assigned by comparing TCR nucleotide sequences against IMGT/GENE-DB human TR gene sequences. The TCRdist pipeline was used in a later analysis to assign CDR3 sequences and most-parsimonious VDJ recombination scenarios. In a later analysis, each TCR beta chain was defined by its CDR3 amino acid sequence together with its V-gene family, and reads without a unique V-gene family were excluded. To address suspected cross-contamination and a sequencing artifact, a later analysis removed 592 highly shared, low-generation-probability nucleotide sequences. In a later analysis, a clonal expansion index was calculated for each public chain from normalized within-repertoire ranks of inferred template counts. A later analysis computed generation probabilities with a VDJ recombination model fitted to out-of-frame rearrangements, and checked the results against IGoR. Hypergeometric tests were used in a later analysis to score TCR-TCR, TCR-HLA and TCR-CMV co-occurrence, with a repertoire-size bias correction applied to the TCR pairs. False discovery rates were estimated in a later analysis by permuting HLA or CMV assignments 20 times. In a later analysis, co-occurring TCRs were grouped with DBSCAN, and TCRdist sequence similarity was added when clustering was performed within HLA-allele-positive subsets. For co-occurrence clustering, repertoires with fewer than 30,000 or more than 120,000 public chains were excluded, along with 5 or 6 repertoires with anomalous nucleotide sharing. In its TCRdb copy, this immuneACCESS table keeps in-frame sequences only and misses some clones. Where compared with another copy, unresolved V genes explain less than half of these, and the others have no known cause. Clonal size and the V and J genes are those of that table, whereas D and trimming came from the DNA. A total of 150,000 or so clones appear in this sample, approximately 82% of them only once. The ten largest clones take up under 7.5% of the sample.

This entry is derived from a study of cytomegalovirus exposure and HLA in healthy donors (dated by TCRdb to about 2017). Study-wide context: In an earlier analysis of several hundred of the donors, 250 to 350 Gb of sequence data and some 120 million unique TCR beta sequences from about 179 million T cells were reported. About 300 gigabases of sequencing data and approximately 80 million unique TCR sequences were included in an early release covering about 700 HLA-typed donors. Of the roughly 400 genotyped donors, approximately 83% fell in the genetic ancestry cluster associated with self-reported Caucasian donors. The aim of the study was to test whether cataloging public T cell receptors could identify signatures of past pathogen exposure. The study used immunosequencing to profile the T cell repertoires of some 600 subjects and linked those repertoires to cytomegalovirus serostatus. A separate validation cohort of roughly 120 different subjects was used in addition to the 666-subject first cohort. High-throughput TCR immunosequencing, statistical association of individual TCRs with disease status, and machine learning were combined to predict cytomegalovirus infection status. To study patterns of TCR occurrence, a later analysis re-analyzed previously published TCR beta repertoires from around 660 donors and added high-resolution HLA genotyping. Rather than drawing on any new phenotypic data, the later analysis identified candidate immune exposures from TCR beta sequences and the way those sequences occurred across donors. An earlier analysis of approximately 500 of the donors applied high-throughput TCR beta sequencing to assess whether each TCR beta V gene segment acted as functional or pseudogenic. Alongside the repertoire data, information on donor age, sex, ethnicity and CMV serostatus was compiled. Genome-wide SNP genotypes for about three fifths of the roughly 670 donors were used in a later genetic analysis, which treated that subset as a discovery cohort. All discovery cohort repertoires had been generated using a single sequencing platform. Class I and class II HLA loci were covered by the typing at four-digit resolution. Typing coverage varied by locus: roughly 620-630 donors for A, B, C, DRB1 and DQB1; more than 500 for DQA1; more than 600 for DPA1; approximately 470 for DPB1. Because of strong linkage in the cohort, 5 or 6 DR-DQ haplotypes were treated as single units for association and clustering. Among about 360 genotyped donors of the cohort, an average of approximately 250,000 unique TCR beta nucleotide sequences were sequenced per donor, roughly 18% of them non-productive.

Reading the germline V gene gives CDR1 SGDLS and CDR2 YYNGEE. Clipping removes 3 bases from V and 5 bases from J, with 16 as the unmatched junction base count. From the cysteine up to the phenylalanine, the CDR3 has a length of 18 residues. Only CDR3 DNA is held: 54 bases, read in frame from base 1. The cohort comprised approximately 700 healthy bone marrow donors. At the time of sampling, all cohort members were nominally healthy, though unrecorded immune exposures were likely present. The donor was CMV seropositive and was included in the group of almost 300 seropositive cohort members. Every donor gave a peripheral blood sample, and the peripheral blood mononuclear cells from that sample were used for TCR beta sequencing. The Qiagen DNeasy Blood Extraction Kit was used to extract genomic DNA from the blood cell samples. Here is what the overall study found, with its caveats: A further reported finding was that TCR beta sequences accurately predicted the HLA-A and HLA-B alleles for most subjects in the first cohort. Cytomegalovirus status was reported to be diagnosed by the classifier with high specificity and sensitivity in both the original and validation cohorts. In a later genetic analysis, a missense DCLRE1C variant was associated with V-gene and J-gene trimming of TCR beta chains, and the association was replicated in an independent cohort. Most CMV-associated TCR beta chains appeared to be HLA-restricted in a later analysis, and the HLA associations seemed to be driven largely by CMV exposure. In a later genetic analysis, fewer N-insertions in productive TCRs were reported among donors in an Asian-associated ancestry cluster than the roughly 700-donor mean. The presence/absence analyses assumed that sequencing depth was roughly uniform across donors, and that assumption may not be true. Because HLA typing was unavailable for some donors at each locus, only the typed subset was used in association tests. The authors suggested that the approach could potentially be generalized to other disease states and immunological phenotypes. Across donors, most TCR sequences were observed very rarely, whereas some public TCRs were present in many individuals. A cluster of highly shared sequence variants was judged likely to be a technical artifact of the sequencing pipeline. A later analysis found that TCR association rates varied across HLA loci, with DRB1 alleles showing the most associated TCRs and HLA-C alleles the fewest. Only TCR beta chains were sequenced in this cohort, and the absence of alpha or paired-chain data limited detectable features. In a later analysis, several top co-occurrence clusters were reported to appear linked to parvovirus B19, influenza, CMV and Epstein-Barr virus. Broadly in line with IMGT annotations, most TCR beta V segments showed up in productive rearrangements about 90% or about 30% of the time in an earlier analysis of some 590 of the donors. At a false discovery rate of 0.05, a later analysis linked some 18,000 TCR beta sequences to specific HLA alleles. In a later analysis, HLA-associated TCR beta chains showed more clonal expansion and lower generation probabilities than non-associated chains that were equally common. Linkage disequilibrium might explain the correlated functional status among segregating V segments, but an unknown experimental factor could not be excluded. A total of around 150 TCR beta chains were listed by the study as associated with cytomegalovirus. CMV serostatus was the only immune exposure information available for the cohort. Strong co-occurrence of HLA alleles, especially DR and DQ, made assigning TCR associations to individual alleles difficult. Some IMGT-functional V segments, including TRBV6-2 and TRBV6-3, could not be told apart with the 87-base-pair reads, so those segments were excluded. Three of the identified cytomegalovirus-associated TCR beta chains were confirmed in vitro to be specific for cytomegalovirus antigens. Because counts were too low, approximately 15 rarely observed V segments, including chromosome 9 orphons, were excluded from the earlier analysis of 587 of the donors.

This sequence was found in a man in his fifties in good health and CMV-seropositive. The rearrangement combines TRBV9 with TRBJ2-1; 8 middle bases align to TRBD2. The sequencing input was PBMCs. CDR3 loop: CASSAGLAAGHVNNEQFF. The nucleotide sequence is TGTGCCAGCAGCGCCGGACTAGCCGCAGGTCACGTCAACAATGAGCAGTTCTTC.